One and the same sample provided the 12 T cell receptor beta chains below, sequenced in a study of spatial heterogeneity in lung cancer. Notes on the study in general: Counts of expanded intratumoral alpha and beta TCRs tracked tumor mutation counts.

Their specific antigens are unknown. TCRdb reprocessed the 5' RACE reads via MiXCR and lists one record per CDR3 protein. The data show about 100,000 distinct CDR3 sequences, 4.4% seen once. Time point in this sample: sample taken at primary tumor resection. Sequences were derived from lung tumor tissue, sampled at surgery. The receptors were sampled from a male donor with early-stage non-small cell lung cancer.

This clonotype was observed many times. The chain has TRBV25-1 and TRBJ2-2; D perhaps matches TRBD2 (6 bases). There are 14 residues in the CDR3. The ends were cut back, 6 bases at V and 5 bases at J, with 13 bases in the middle. Germline V CDR1 and CDR2: MGHDK, SYGVNS. The CDR3 sequence is CASRRNGGTGELFF. In DNA, the CDR3 is TGTGCCAGCAGACGCAACGGAGGGACCGGGGAGCTGTTTTTT.

This clonotype was seen only a few times. This sequence joins TRBV11-2 and TRBJ1-1; possibly TRBD1 for D (6 bases). The ends were cut back, 2 bases at V and 1 base at J, with 17 bases in the middle. This CDR3 has 17 residues. Per germline, CDR1 SGHAT and CDR2 FQNNGV. CDR3: CASSLNRETGRNTEAFF. In DNA, the CDR3 is TGTGCCAGCAGCTTAAACAGGGAGACGGGAAGGAACACTGAAGCTTTCTTT.

This clonotype was seen ten or more times. The rearrangement links TRBV28 to TRBJ2-1; no clear D. This CDR3 region has 14 residues. V dropped 4 bases and J dropped 5 bases, with 12 bases sitting between them. Germline V gene data show CDR1 as MDHEN and CDR2 as SYDVKM. CDR3 sequence reads: CASSSSRGNNEQFF. CDR3 coding DNA: TGTGCCAGCAGTTCGAGTCGCGGAAACAATGAGCAGTTCTTC.

This clonotype appeared a few times. The rearrangement links TRBV5-5 to TRBJ1-2; D unclear. Per the germline V gene, CDR1 is SGHKS and CDR2 is YYEKEE (reference sequence). Trimming took 0 bases from V and 7 from J, leaving 7 bases between them. The CDR3 runs to 12 residues. The DNA of the CDR3 is TGTGCCAGCAGCTTGGTGGAGGCTGGCTACACCTTC. Translated: CASSLVEAGYTF.

This clonotype has ten or more counts. The genes are TRBV20-1 and TRBJ2-7, with 12 bases aligning to TRBD2. The CDR3 consists of 16 residues. Germline V gene lookup returns CDR1 DFQATT and CDR2 SNEGSKA (reference sequence). V lost 0 bases and J lost 0; bases outside the gene matches: 3. The CDR3 spells CSARDPTSGSSYEQYF. CDR3 in DNA: TGCAGTGCTAGAGATCCGACTAGCGGGAGCTCCTACGAGCAGTACTTC.

At least ten counts were recorded for this clonotype. The CDR3 nucleotides are TGTGCCAGCAGCCAAGATAGGCAAATTCGCACAGATACGCAGTATTTT. Residues: CASSQDRQIRTDTQYF. The chain couples TRBV14 to TRBJ2-3; D is unclear. V lost 0 bases to trimming and J lost 1 base, with 11 bases between them. The CDR3 consists of 16 residues. Germline CDR1 is SGHDN and CDR2 is FVKESK.

This clonotype was picked up many times. This chain joins TRBV2 and TRBJ2-1; TRBD2 agrees at 7 bases. The trim removed 1 base at V and 9 bases at J, leaving 21 bases unmatched. CDR1 SNHLY and CDR2 FYNNEI come from the germline V gene. The CDR3 is 19 residues long. For the CDR3, the DNA is TGTGCCAGCAGTGAAGGCCAGGTTGGGCTAGCGGACATAGGGATTGAGCAGTTCTTC. Translation: CASSEGQVGLADIGIEQFF.

This clonotype was observed at least ten times. The chain joins TRBV11-2 to TRBJ1-5, with TRBD1 matching over 7 bases. Germline V gene lookup returns CDR1 SGHAT and CDR2 FQNNGV. The junction had 5 bases not matched to a gene; V was cut back by 5 bases and J by 1 base. The CDR3 is 15 residues long. The CDR3 coding sequence is TGTGCCAGCAGCGCCGGACAGGTCAGCAATCAGCCCCAGCATTTT. This gives the protein CASSAGQVSNQPQHF.

This clonotype has at least ten counts. This chain joins TRBV5-1 and TRBJ2-2, with TRBD1 identical over 8 bases. V was clipped by 2 bases and J by 6 bases; unmatched bases: 6. The CDR3 is made up of 15 amino acids. Per germline, CDR1 SGHRS and CDR2 YFSETQ. In DNA form, the CDR3 reads TGCGCCAGCAGCTTCTTGACAGGGGTCCCCGGGGAGCTGTTTTTT. It translates to CASSFLTGVPGELFF.

Ten or more counts support this clonotype. J is TRBJ2-1 and V is TRBV9; the D is unclear. The CDR3 totals 15 residues. Germline values: CDR1 SGDLS, CDR2 YYNGEE. The V end lost 4 bases, the J end lost 2 bases, and 13 bases lay between the germline ends. CDR3 residues: CASSPLGQTYNEQFF. The CDR3 DNA sequence: TGTGCCAGCAGCCCCTTGGGCCAAACCTACAATGAGCAGTTCTTC.

This clonotype was detected only a few times. The chain recombines TRBV4-2 with TRBJ2-1; D perhaps matches TRBD1 (5 bases). With 4 bases removed from V and 0 bases from J, the gap between germline ends came to 16 bases. The CDR3 length is 17 residues. CDR1 and CDR2 from the germline V gene are LGHNA and YNFKEQ. The chain's CDR3 is CASSPRVGVSSYNEQFF. The DNA for the CDR3 is TGTGCCAGCAGCCCAAGAGTAGGGGTGAGCTCCTACAATGAGCAGTTCTTC.

This clonotype was seen ten or more times. The chain links TRBV28 to TRBJ2-1, with TRBD2 matching over 7 bases. There are 14 residues in the CDR3. Germline lookup yields CDR1 MDHEN and CDR2 SYDVKM. Unmatched junction bases numbered 6, after V lost 6 bases and J lost 4 bases. CDR3 bases: TGTGCCAGCAGCTCCAGCGGGGCGTACAATGAGCAGTTCTTC. This translates into CASSSSGAYNEQFF.